These 20 T cell receptor beta chains were sequenced from one sample in a study of technical replicates of blood from four donors. Libraries were prepared by immunoSEQ multiplex PCR; TCRdb keeps only in-frame clonotypes and omits some of them. The sample yields more than 55,000 clones, 90% to 95% seen once. The material sequenced was PBMCs. All receptors derive from a human donor in good health. Some clones in this sample may be carry-over from other donors' samples.

The rearrangement links TRBV7-9 to TRBJ1-6, with D possibly matching TRBD1 (5 bases). Looked up from germline, CDR1 is SEHNR and CDR2 is FQNEAQ (reference sequence). This CDR3 is 15 amino acids long. V lost 10 bases, J lost 6 bases, and 19 bases lay in between. DNA of the CDR3: TGTGCCACTTCTCCCGTCCAGGGAAGTAATTCACCCCTCCACTTT. As protein: CATSPVQGSNSPLHF.

The CDR3: CAWSRRRADIQYF. The CDR3 DNA sequence: TGTGCCTGGAGTCGGAGGAGAGCGGACATTCAGTACTTC. The chain carries TRBV30 and TRBJ2-4; TRBD2 might be the D (5 bases). V was shortened by 2 bases and J by 8 bases, with 13 bases between the two germline ends. The CDR3 sequence is 13 residues long. The germline V gene has CDR1 GTSNPN and CDR2 SVGIG (reference sequence).

This clone was recorded once. V gene TRBV5-6 combines with J gene TRBJ1-2, with D unclear. Germline lookup yields CDR1 SGHDT and CDR2 YYEEEE. The CDR3 runs 11 residues. V was cut by 0 bases and J by 8 bases, with 5 bases left in between. The CDR3 here is CASSLGGGYTF. As DNA, the CDR3 is TGTGCCAGCAGCTTGGGAGGCGGCTACACCTTC.

This chain links TRBV29-1 with TRBJ2-3; 10 nucleotides agree with TRBD2. The CDR3 length is 17 residues. V gave up 0 bases and J gave up 11 bases; unmatched junction bases: 17. Germline V gene lookup returns CDR1 SQVTM and CDR2 ANQGSEA. The CDR3 reads CSVEDRGSGGPSGKQYF. The DNA of the CDR3 is TGCAGCGTTGAAGATCGGGGTAGCGGGGGGCCCAGTGGGAAGCAGTATTTT.

This clone occurred many times. V and J are TRBV7-8 and TRBJ2-7; 9 bases map to TRBD1. The trim removed 5 bases at V and 6 bases at J, leaving 14 bases unmatched. This CDR3 spans 16 amino acids. CDR1 SGHVS and CDR2 FQNEAQ come from the germline V gene. The CDR3 sequence: CASSPFPGQGNIEQYF. The CDR3 bases are TGTGCCAGCAGCCCGTTCCCGGGACAGGGAAACATCGAGCAGTACTTC.

The table lists this clone with a count of one. The chain joins TRBV10-3 to TRBJ2-3; TRBD2 matches at 8 bases. CDR1 and CDR2 (germline): ENHRY, SYGVKD. CDR3 length: 17 amino acids. J was trimmed by 1 base and V by 4 bases; bases with no gene match: 10. This CDR3 reads CAISGDTSGGRTDTQYF. In DNA, the CDR3 is TGTGCCATCAGTGGGGACACTAGCGGAGGCCGCACAGATACGCAGTATTTT.

Written as DNA, the CDR3 is TGCGCCAGCAGCCAAATTGGACAGAACTATGGCTACACCTTC. The encoded protein is CASSQIGQNYGYTF. The chain combines TRBV4-3 with TRBJ1-2, with D possibly TRBD1 on 6 matching bases. CDR1 is LGHNA, CDR2 YSLEER, per germline. V was trimmed by 2 bases and J by 2 bases, leaving 9 bases between them. CDR3 length: 14 residues.

This clone was seen more than once but under ten times. This chain connects TRBV19 to TRBJ1-1; the D gene is possibly TRBD1 (6 bases). Germline loops: CDR1 LNHDA, CDR2 SQIVND (reference sequence). This CDR3 is 14 amino acids long. Trimming took 7 bases from V and 3 from J, leaving 15 bases between them. CDR3 in amino acids: CASTTQGSDTEAFF. DNA for the CDR3: TGTGCCAGTACAACACAGGGATCGGACACTGAAGCTTTCTTT.

This clone was observed a handful of times. The V call is TRBV4-2, the J call TRBJ2-3, with D possibly being TRBD2 (5 bases). From germline, CDR1 is LGHNA and CDR2 YNFKEQ. The CDR3 has 14 amino acids. V gave up 5 bases and J gave up 4 bases, with 13 bases separating them. The CDR3 protein is CASSGGQEADTQYF. CDR3 in DNA: TGTGCCAGCAGCGGAGGTCAGGAGGCAGATACGCAGTATTTT.

This chain joins TRBV7-9 and TRBJ2-7, with TRBD1 identical over 7 bases. Germline CDR1 SEHNR, CDR2 FQNEAQ (reference sequence). This CDR3 contains 13 residues. The junction had 1 base not matched to a gene; V was cut back by 2 bases and J by 3 bases. The CDR3 region is CASSLRDSYEQYF. The CDR3 DNA follows: TGTGCCAGCAGCTTAAGGGACAGCTACGAGCAGTACTTC. Full variable domain (remainder filled in from reference TRBV7-9 and TRBJ2-7): DTGVSQNPRHKITKRGQNVTFRCDPISEHNRLYWYRQTLGQGPEFLTYFQNEAQLEKSRLLSDRFSAERPKGSFSTLEIQRTEQGDSAMYLCASSLRDSYEQYFGPGTRLTVT.

This clone was counted a single time. The genes are TRBV7-2 and TRBJ1-2, with TRBD1 matching over 7 bases. J was trimmed by 3 bases and V by 5 bases; bases with no gene match: 9. There are 15 residues in the CDR3. The V gene's germline CDR1 is SGHTA and CDR2 FQGNSA. The CDR3 DNA sequence: TGTGCCAGCAGCCGGGGGCGAGGGGGCGACTATGGCTACACCTTC. Protein: CASSRGRGGDYGYTF.

This clone came up once. V usage is TRBV7-2 and J usage is TRBJ2-7, with 10 bases identical to TRBD2. J lost 7 bases, V lost 3 bases, and 9 bases had no gene match. Germline CDR1 SGHTA, CDR2 FQGNSA. The CDR3 is made up of 15 amino acids. This CDR3 reads CASSFTSSGSGEQYF. The CDR3 nucleotides read TGTGCCAGCAGCTTTACTTCTAGCGGGAGTGGAGAGCAGTACTTC.

The chain employs TRBV5-4 and TRBJ1-1; D is undetermined. CDR1 is SGHNT and CDR2 is YYREEE in the germline V gene (reference sequence). Trimming shortened V by 6 bases and J by 6 bases, and 15 bases separated the two germline ends. The CDR3 spans 13 residues. The CDR3 protein is CASTSGESAEAFF. The DNA for the CDR3 is TGTGCCAGCACCTCCGGCGAGAGCGCTGAAGCTTTCTTT. Using reference TRBV5-4 and TRBJ1-1 for the parts outside the CDR3, the full variable domain is ETGVTQSPTHLIKTRGQQVTLRCSSQSGHNTVSWYQQALGQGPQFIFQYYREEENGRGNFPPRFSGLQFPNYSSELNVNALELDDSALYLCASTSGESAEAFFGQGTRLTVV.

The CDR3 DNA reads TGTGCCAGCAGCCCTTGGACAGACAGTCAGCCCCAGCATTTT. Encoded protein: CASSPWTDSQPQHF. The chain couples TRBV7-2 to TRBJ1-5; perhaps TRBD1 as D (6 bases). CDR3 length equals 14 residues. The V and J ends lost 5 bases and 6 bases respectively, with 14 bases between them. Per germline, CDR1 SGHTA and CDR2 FQGNSA.

The V and J genes are TRBV30 and TRBJ1-5; 9 nucleotides agree with TRBD1. The CDR3 is 15 residues long. Germline values: CDR1 GTSNPN, CDR2 SVGIG (reference sequence). Trimming removed 0 bases from V and 6 bases from J; junction bases left unmatched: 6. CDR3: CAWSVRDRDIQPQHF. Written as DNA, the CDR3 is TGTGCCTGGAGTGTACGGGACAGGGATATTCAGCCCCAGCATTTT.

V and J are TRBV9 and TRBJ1-1, with 9 positions matching TRBD1. J gave up 1 base and V 3 bases, and 4 bases lay outside the gene matches. There are 15 residues in the CDR3. CDR1 and CDR2 from the germline V gene are SGDLS and YYNGEE. The CDR3 is CASSELTGGNTEAFF. The DNA of the CDR3 is TGTGCCAGCAGCGAATTGACAGGGGGGAACACTGAAGCTTTCTTT.

The genes are TRBV4-1 and TRBJ1-1; D is unresolved. The CDR3 has 13 residues. Germline V gene lookup returns CDR1 MGHRA and CDR2 YSYEKL. Trimming removed 7 bases from V and 3 bases from J, with 12 bases in between. The CDR3 here is CASTGVWHTEAFF. CDR3 DNA sequence: TGCGCCAGCACCGGGGTTTGGCACACTGAAGCTTTCTTT.

In this sample, this clone turned up a few times. The chain employs TRBV20-1 and TRBJ2-1; no clear D gene. V shed 5 bases and J shed 7 bases, with 6 bases lying between them. CDR3 length: 10 residues. Germline CDR1 and CDR2: DFQATT and SNEGSKA (reference sequence). The CDR3 sequence: CSAPGNEQFF. CDR3 DNA: TGCAGTGCTCCAGGTAATGAGCAGTTCTTC.

The rearrangement uses TRBV5-1 and TRBJ2-1; perhaps TRBD2 as D (5 bases). V was shortened by 6 bases and J by 5 bases, with 12 bases between the two germline ends. CDR1 and CDR2 from the germline V gene are SGHRS and YFSETQ. The CDR3 is 13 amino acids. The CDR3 sequence: CASNRLPDNEQFF. Written as DNA, the CDR3 is TGCGCCAGCAACAGACTACCCGACAATGAGCAGTTCTTC.

The genes are TRBV6-5 and TRBJ2-5; TRBD1 aligns across 8 bases. The germline gives CDR1 MNHEY, CDR2 SVGAGI. V lost 6 bases and J lost 5; bases outside the gene matches: 11. The length of the CDR3 is 15 residues. The CDR3 sequence: CASRTGVFFSETQYF. CDR3 nucleotides: TGTGCCAGCAGGACAGGGGTCTTCTTTTCGGAGACCCAGTACTTC.